This TCR beta chain was profiled in a study of metastatic and nonmetastatic thyroid tumors. Trimming at V came to 3 bases and at J to 2 bases, leaving 7 bases not matched to a gene. CDR3 length: 16 residues. CDR1 and CDR2 from the germline V gene are WSHSY and SAAADI. Nobody among the patients had been given any treatment before thyroid surgery. This clone appeared many times. From the PCR reads, TCRdb re-called clones with MiXCR. The table has under 60,000 clones, more than 20% seen once. This TCR derives from a male donor with papillary thyroid cancer or a benign thyroid nodule (not recorded which). Some clones in this sample may be carry-over from other donors' samples. This chain connects TRBV10-2 to TRBJ2-5, with 9 bases aligning to TRBD1. Sample: blood. CDR3 residues: CASSEQGAGVQETQYF. DNA for the CDR3: TGCGCCAGCAGTGAACAGGGGGCCGGGGTACAAGAGACCCAGTACTTC.